Below are 18 T cell receptor beta chains sequenced from a single sample in a study of T cell responses to AZD1222 COVID-19 vaccine. Sequencing used immunoSEQ multiplex PCR; TCRdb keeps in-frame clones, though not all of them. The sample lists 110,000 to 150,000 clones; more than 75% were seen once. Source: peripheral blood, taken 28 days after the second AZD1222 dose. The source is an adult who received the AZD1222 COVID-19 vaccine.

This chain links TRBV5-1 with TRBJ1-1; D call uncertain. Trimming shortened V by 1 base and J by 4 bases, and 8 bases separated the two germline ends. The CDR3 spans 13 residues. CDR1 SGHRS and CDR2 YFSETQ come from the germline V gene. DNA for the CDR3: TGCGCCAGCAGCTTGCGGTTTAGCACTGAAGCTTTCTTT. It translates to CASSLRFSTEAFF.

This chain uses TRBV4-1 with TRBJ1-5; D uncertain. Germline V lookup: CDR1 MGHRA, CDR2 YSYEKL. V lost 0 bases, J lost 4 bases, and 13 bases lay in between. This CDR3 is built from 16 residues. CDR3 coding DNA: TGCGCCAGCAGCCAAGATGTGGGGTCGGGAAATCAGCCCCAGCATTTT. Its translation: CASSQDVGSGNQPQHF.

This chain connects TRBV6-5 to TRBJ2-2; 8 positions agree with TRBD2. Germline CDR1 reads MNHEY; CDR2 reads SVGAGI. The CDR3 has 14 amino acids. The V gene end was trimmed by 11 bases and the J gene end by 5 bases; junction bases not matched to a gene: 10. The CDR3 DNA reads as TGTGCCTCGCAGCGGGCGGGGGGAACCGGGGAGCTGTTTTTT. This gives the protein CASQRAGGTGELFF.

The V call is TRBV12-5, the J call TRBJ2-1; D ambiguous. The CDR3 spans 14 residues. Germline lookup yields CDR1 LGHNT and CDR2 FRNRAP. Deletions cut 5 bases from V and 2 bases from J, with 10 bases between. As DNA, the CDR3 is TGTGCTAGTGGTCTCGCCGGAACCTACAATGAGCAGTTCTTC. This translates into CASGLAGTYNEQFF.

The chain is built from TRBV6-5 and TRBJ2-1, with D tentatively TRBD1 (5 bases). Germline lookup yields CDR1 MNHEY and CDR2 SVGAGI. The CDR3 consists of 13 residues. With 5 bases removed from V and 3 bases from J, the gap between germline ends came to 8 bases. The CDR3 DNA follows: TGTGCCAGCAGTCCAACAGGCTACAATGAGCAGTTCTTC. This sequence encodes CASSPTGYNEQFF.

The rearrangement uses TRBV9 and TRBJ2-7; 11 nucleotides agree with TRBD2. This CDR3 has 14 amino acids. Germline V gives CDR1 SGDLS, CDR2 YYNGEE. With V trimmed by 4 bases and J by 4 bases, 4 bases remained unmatched. CDR3 sequence: CASSPRLAGYEQYF. DNA of the CDR3: TGTGCCAGCAGCCCCCGACTAGCGGGATACGAGCAGTACTTC.

The chain couples TRBV28 to TRBJ2-3; 9 bases agree with TRBD1. The V gene's germline CDR1 is MDHEN and CDR2 SYDVKM. The CDR3 covers 17 residues. J lost 2 bases, V lost 2 bases, and 8 bases had no gene match. The CDR3, as DNA: TGTGCCAGCAGTTTACCCCCCGGGACAGGGAACACAGATACGCAGTATTTT. Its protein is CASSLPPGTGNTDTQYF. The whole variable domain, remainder taken from reference TRBV28 and TRBJ2-3, is DVKVTQSSRYLVKRTGEKVFLECVQDMDHENMFWYRQDPGLGLRLIYFSYDVKMKEKGDIPEGYSVSREKKERFSLILESASTNQTSMYLCASSLPPGTGNTDTQYFGPGTRLTVL.

DNA for the CDR3: TGCGCCAGCAGCTTGGGGGGGAAGTCGGAGGGCTACACCTTC. It encodes CASSLGGKSEGYTF. The rearrangement uses TRBV5-1 and TRBJ1-2; a possible D gene is TRBD1 (5 bases). Germline V CDR1 and CDR2: SGHRS, YFSETQ. The CDR3 covers 14 residues. V lost 0 bases to trimming and J lost 8 bases, with 14 bases between them.

V is TRBV19 and J is TRBJ1-6; D is ambiguous. V gave up 2 bases and J gave up 10 bases, with 15 bases separating them. The CDR3 loop spans 15 amino acids. Looked up from germline, CDR1 is LNHDA and CDR2 is SQIVND (reference sequence). The CDR3 DNA is TGTGCCAGTAGTATACCCGGGTCGCCGTCATCACCCCTCCACTTT. Its protein product is CASSIPGSPSSPLHF.

The chain combines TRBV24-1 with TRBJ1-5, with 7 bases identical to TRBD1. The junction had 6 bases not matched to a gene; V was cut back by 6 bases and J by 5 bases. This CDR3 has 14 amino acids. Germline lookup yields CDR1 KGHDR and CDR2 SFDVKD. CDR3 protein: CATSKGTAYQPQHF. For the CDR3, the DNA is TGTGCCACCAGTAAAGGGACAGCATATCAGCCCCAGCATTTT.

The V gene is TRBV6-6, the J gene TRBJ2-7; no definite D call. V was cut by 6 bases and J by 2 bases, with 8 bases left in between. Germline loops: CDR1 MNHNY, CDR2 SVGAGI (reference sequence). The CDR3 loop spans 12 amino acids. CDR3 residues: CASRQVTYEQYF. The CDR3 nucleotides read TGTGCCAGCAGGCAGGTTACCTACGAGCAGTACTTC.

The rearrangement uses TRBV18 and TRBJ2-3; the D is unclear. Germline lookup yields CDR1 KGHSH and CDR2 LQKENI. The CDR3 length is 13 residues. Trimming removed 3 bases at V and 1 base at J, with 5 bases between. For the CDR3, the DNA is TGTGCCAGCTCACCCCCTGGCACAGATACGCAGTATTTT. It codes for CASSPPGTDTQYF.

V gene TRBV12-3 or TRBV12-4 combines with J gene TRBJ1-2; D is undetermined. Trimming took off 6 bases at V and 13 bases at J, with 18 bases between the two ends. This CDR3 spans 12 amino acids. The CDR3 region has the DNA TGTGCCAGCAGACTCGTCCGAGGATTGCTCACCTTC. Translation gives CASRLVRGLLTF.

On this clone: At one of its ends the junction is not consistent with the germline gene, which may arise from a read error. The V call is TRBV19, the J call TRBJ2-1; 9 bases align to TRBD2. The length of the CDR3 is 15 residues. Germline V gene data show CDR1 as LNHDA and CDR2 as SQIVND (reference sequence). The CDR3 spells CASSKGLAGWSEQFF. The CDR3 region has the DNA TGTGCCAGCAGTAAGGGGCTAGCGGGATGGAGTGAGCAGTTCTTC. The full variable domain, in which reference TRBV19 and TRBJ2-1 provide the parts outside the CDR3, is DGGITQSPKYLFRKEGQNVTLSCEQNLNHDAMYWYRQDPGQGLRLIYYSQIVNDFQKGDIAEGYSVSREKKESFPLTVTSAQKNPTAFYLCASSKGLAGWSEQFFGPGTRLTVL.

The chain recombines TRBV4-1 with TRBJ1-4; possible D gene TRBD1, 5 bases. Trimming took 3 bases from V and 2 from J, leaving 13 bases between them. The length of the CDR3 is 16 residues. Germline V CDR1 and CDR2: MGHRA, YSYEKL. CDR3 in amino acids: CASSHGSDITNEKLFF. CDR3 in DNA: TGCGCCAGCAGCCATGGGTCGGACATCACTAATGAAAAACTGTTTTTT.

The chain links TRBV28 to TRBJ1-5; a weak D match, TRBD1 (5 bases). This CDR3 is 18 amino acids long. CDR1 MDHEN and CDR2 SYDVKM come from the germline V gene. With 1 base removed from V and 0 bases from J, the gap between germline ends came to 16 bases. This CDR3 reads CASSLSQGLGSSNQPQHF. The CDR3 region has the DNA TGTGCCAGCAGTTTATCCCAGGGTTTGGGTTCTAGCAATCAGCCCCAGCATTTT.

The chain couples TRBV9 to TRBJ2-7; the match to TRBD2 covers 7 bases. The CDR3 is 14 residues long. Trimming cost V 2 bases and J 2 bases; bases outside gene matches: 4. Looked up from germline, CDR1 is SGDLS and CDR2 is YYNGEE. CDR3 DNA: TGTGCCAGCAGCGTTGGAGCGGGGACCTACGAGCAGTACTTC. Protein product: CASSVGAGTYEQYF.

This clone has a handful of counts. The J gene is TRBJ1-4, the V gene TRBV21-1; the table's TRBD1 call for D was not verified on the DNA. TRBV21-1 counts as a pseudogene. The CDR3 sequence is 17 residues long. In DNA form, the CDR3 reads TGTGCCAGCAGCAAGGACAGCCATAGTTTTGATAATGAAAAACTGTTTTTT. It translates to CASSKDSHSFDNEKLFF.